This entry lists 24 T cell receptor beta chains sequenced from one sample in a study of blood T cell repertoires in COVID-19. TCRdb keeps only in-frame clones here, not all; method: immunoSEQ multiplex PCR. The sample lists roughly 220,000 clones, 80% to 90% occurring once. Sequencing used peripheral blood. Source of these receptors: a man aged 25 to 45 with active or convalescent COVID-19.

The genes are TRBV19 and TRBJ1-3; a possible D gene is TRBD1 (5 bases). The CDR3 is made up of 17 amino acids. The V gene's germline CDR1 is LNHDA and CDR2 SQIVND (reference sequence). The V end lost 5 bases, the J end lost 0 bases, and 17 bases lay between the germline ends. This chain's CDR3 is CASSDLRGTNSGNTIYF. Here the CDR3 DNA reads TGTGCCAGTAGTGATTTGCGGGGGACTAACTCTGGAAACACCATATATTTT.

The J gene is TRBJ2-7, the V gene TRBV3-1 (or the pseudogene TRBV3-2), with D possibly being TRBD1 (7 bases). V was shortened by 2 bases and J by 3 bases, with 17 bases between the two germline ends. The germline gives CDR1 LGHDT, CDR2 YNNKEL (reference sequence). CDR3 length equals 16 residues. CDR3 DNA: TGTGCCAGCAGCCAAAGCGGGCAGGGGGGAAACTACGAGCAGTACTTC. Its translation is CASSQSGQGGNYEQYF.

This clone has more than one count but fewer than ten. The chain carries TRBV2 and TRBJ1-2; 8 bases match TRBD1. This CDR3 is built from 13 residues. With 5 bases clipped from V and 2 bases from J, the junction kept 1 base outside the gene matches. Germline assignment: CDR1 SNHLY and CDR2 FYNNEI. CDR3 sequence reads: CASSRQGNYGYTF. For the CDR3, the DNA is TGTGCCAGCAGTCGACAGGGGAACTATGGCTACACCTTC.

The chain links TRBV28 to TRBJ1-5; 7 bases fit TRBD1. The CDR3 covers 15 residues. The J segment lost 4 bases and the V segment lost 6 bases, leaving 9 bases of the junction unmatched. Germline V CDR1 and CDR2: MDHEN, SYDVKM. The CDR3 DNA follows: TGTGCCAGCAGCCCAACAGGGGCGCGGAATCAGCCCCAGCATTTT. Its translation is CASSPTGARNQPQHF.

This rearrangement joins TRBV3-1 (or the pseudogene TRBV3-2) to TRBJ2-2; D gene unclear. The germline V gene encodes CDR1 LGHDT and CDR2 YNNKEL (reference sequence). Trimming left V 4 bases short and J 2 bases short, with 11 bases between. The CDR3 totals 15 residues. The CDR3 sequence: CASSRLSGNTGELFF. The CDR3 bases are TGTGCCAGCAGCCGATTATCCGGTAACACCGGGGAGCTGTTTTTT.

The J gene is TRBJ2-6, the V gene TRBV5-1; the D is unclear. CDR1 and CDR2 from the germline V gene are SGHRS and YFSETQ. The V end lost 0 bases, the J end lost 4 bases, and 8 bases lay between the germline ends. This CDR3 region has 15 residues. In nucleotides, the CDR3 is TGCGCCAGCAGCTTGGGGGCAACGGGGGCCAACGTCCTGACTTTC. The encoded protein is CASSLGATGANVLTF.

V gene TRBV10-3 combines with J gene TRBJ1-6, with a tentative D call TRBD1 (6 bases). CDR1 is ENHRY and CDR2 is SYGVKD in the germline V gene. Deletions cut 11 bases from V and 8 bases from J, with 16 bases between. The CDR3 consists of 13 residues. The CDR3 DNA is TGTGCCGGGGGCGCGACAGGCGATTCACCCCTCCACTTT. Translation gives CAGGATGDSPLHF.

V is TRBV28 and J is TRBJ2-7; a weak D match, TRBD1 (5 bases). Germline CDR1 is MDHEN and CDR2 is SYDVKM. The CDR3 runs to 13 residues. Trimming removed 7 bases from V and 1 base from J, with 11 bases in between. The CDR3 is CASTHRPSYEQYF. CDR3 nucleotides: TGTGCCAGCACCCACAGGCCTTCCTACGAGCAGTACTTC.

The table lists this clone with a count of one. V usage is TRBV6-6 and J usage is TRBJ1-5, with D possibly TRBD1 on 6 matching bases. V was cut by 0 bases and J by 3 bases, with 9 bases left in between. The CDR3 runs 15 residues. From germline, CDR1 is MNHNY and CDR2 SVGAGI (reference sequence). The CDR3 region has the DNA TGTGCCAGCAGTTACTCACAGGGAAACAATCAGCCCCAGCATTTT. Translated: CASSYSQGNNQPQHF.

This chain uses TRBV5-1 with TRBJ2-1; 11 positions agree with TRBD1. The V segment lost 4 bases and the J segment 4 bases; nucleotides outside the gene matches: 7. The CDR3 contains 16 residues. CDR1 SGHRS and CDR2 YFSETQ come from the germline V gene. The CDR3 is CASSVQGDRGYNEQFF. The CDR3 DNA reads TGCGCCAGCAGCGTGCAAGGGGACAGGGGGTACAATGAGCAGTTCTTC. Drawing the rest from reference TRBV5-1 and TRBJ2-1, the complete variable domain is KAGVTQTPRYLIKTRGQQVTLSCSPISGHRSVSWYQQTPGQGLQFLFEYFSETQRNKGNFPGRFSGRQFSNSRSEMNVSTLELGDSALYLCASSVQGDRGYNEQFFGPGTRLTVL.

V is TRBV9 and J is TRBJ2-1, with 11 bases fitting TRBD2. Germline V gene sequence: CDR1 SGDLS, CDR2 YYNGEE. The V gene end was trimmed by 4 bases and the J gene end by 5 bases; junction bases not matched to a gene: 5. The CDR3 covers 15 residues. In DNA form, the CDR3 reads TGTGCCAGCAGCATAGCGGGAGGGACGAACAATGAGCAGTTCTTC. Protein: CASSIAGGTNNEQFF.

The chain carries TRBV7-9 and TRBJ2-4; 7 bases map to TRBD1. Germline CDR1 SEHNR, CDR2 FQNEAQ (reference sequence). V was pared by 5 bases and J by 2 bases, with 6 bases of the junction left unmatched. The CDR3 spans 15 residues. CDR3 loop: CASSGQALPKNIQYF. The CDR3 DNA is TGTGCCAGCAGCGGACAGGCCCTACCCAAAAACATTCAGTACTTC.

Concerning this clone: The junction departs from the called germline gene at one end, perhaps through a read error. Written as DNA, the CDR3 is TGTGCCACCAGTGATTTCCTTAACATCGGGGAGCTGTTTTTT. This encodes CATSDFLNIGELFF. The rearrangement uses TRBV24-1 and TRBJ2-2, with D unclear. From germline, CDR1 is KGHDR and CDR2 SFDVKD. This CDR3 region has 14 residues.

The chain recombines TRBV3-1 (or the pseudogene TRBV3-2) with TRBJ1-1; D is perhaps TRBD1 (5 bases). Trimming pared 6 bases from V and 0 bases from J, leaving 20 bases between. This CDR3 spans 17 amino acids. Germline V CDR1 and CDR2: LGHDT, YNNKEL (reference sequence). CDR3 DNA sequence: TGTGCCAGCAGGCACTCGGGGCGGGGAAGGATGAACACTGAAGCTTTCTTT. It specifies CASRHSGRGRMNTEAFF.

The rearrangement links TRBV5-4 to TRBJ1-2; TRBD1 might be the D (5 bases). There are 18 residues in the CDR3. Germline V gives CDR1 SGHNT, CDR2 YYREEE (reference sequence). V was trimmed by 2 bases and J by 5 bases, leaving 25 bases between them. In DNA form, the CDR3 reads TGTGCCAGCAGCTTAGGGGCAGGGTCTCGGTCCGGGCCATATGGCTACACCTTC. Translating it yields CASSLGAGSRSGPYGYTF.

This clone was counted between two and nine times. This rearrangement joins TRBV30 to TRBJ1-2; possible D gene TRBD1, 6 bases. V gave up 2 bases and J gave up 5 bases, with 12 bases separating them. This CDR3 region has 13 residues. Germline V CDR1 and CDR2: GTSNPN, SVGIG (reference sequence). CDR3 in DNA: TGTGCCTGGAGTCCAGGGGCGCAGTATGGCTACACCTTC. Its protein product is CAWSPGAQYGYTF. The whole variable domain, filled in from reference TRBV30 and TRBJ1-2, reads SQTIHQWPATLVQPVGSPLSLECTVEGTSNPNLYWYRQAAGRGLQLLFYSVGIGQISSEVPQNLSASRPQDRQFILSSKKLLLSDSGFYLCAWSPGAQYGYTFGSGTRLTVV.

DNA for the CDR3: TGTGCCAGCAGCGCCCAGGGCTCTGGGGCCAACGTCCTGACTTTC. Encoded protein: CASSAQGSGANVLTF. The chain combines TRBV5-6 with TRBJ2-6, with TRBD1 as a possible D gene (5 bases). This CDR3 has 15 residues. Trimming left V 4 bases short and J 0 bases short, with 8 bases between. Germline CDR1 SGHDT, CDR2 YYEEEE.

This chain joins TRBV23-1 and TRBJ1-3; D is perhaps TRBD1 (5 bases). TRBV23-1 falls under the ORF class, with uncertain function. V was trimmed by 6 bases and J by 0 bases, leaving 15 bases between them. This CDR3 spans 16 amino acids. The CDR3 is CASRSDSPLSGNTIYF. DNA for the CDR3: TGCGCCAGCAGGTCCGACAGCCCGCTCTCTGGAAACACCATATATTTT.

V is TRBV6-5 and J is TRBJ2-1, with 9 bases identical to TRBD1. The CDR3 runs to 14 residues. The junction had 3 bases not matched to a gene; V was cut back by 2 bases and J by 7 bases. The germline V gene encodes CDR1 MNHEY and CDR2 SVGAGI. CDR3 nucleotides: TGTGCCAGCAGTTACGGGACAGGGAGGAATGAGCAGTTCTTC. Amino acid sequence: CASSYGTGRNEQFF.

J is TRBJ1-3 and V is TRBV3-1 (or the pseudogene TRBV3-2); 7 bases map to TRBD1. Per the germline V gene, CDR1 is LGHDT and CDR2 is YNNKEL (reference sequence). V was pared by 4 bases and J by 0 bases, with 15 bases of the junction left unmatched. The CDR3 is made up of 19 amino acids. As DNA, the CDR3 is TGTGCCAGCAGCCCAGGGACAGTTCTTCTTGCCAGCTCTGGAAACACCATATATTTT. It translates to CASSPGTVLLASSGNTIYF.

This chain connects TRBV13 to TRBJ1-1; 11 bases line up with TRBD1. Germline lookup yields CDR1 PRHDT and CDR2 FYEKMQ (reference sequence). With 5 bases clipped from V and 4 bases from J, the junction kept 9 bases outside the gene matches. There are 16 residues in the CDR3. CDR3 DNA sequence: TGTGCCAGCAGCCCCGGACAGGGGGCACAGGGCACTGAAGCTTTCTTT. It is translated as CASSPGQGAQGTEAFF.

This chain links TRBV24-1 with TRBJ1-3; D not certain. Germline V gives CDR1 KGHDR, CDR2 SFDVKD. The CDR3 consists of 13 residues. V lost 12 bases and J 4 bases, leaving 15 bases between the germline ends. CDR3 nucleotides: TGTGCCCCGCCGCACCGGAGCGGAAACACCATATATTTT. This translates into CAPPHRSGNTIYF.

This CDR3 is CASSLSGGSSYEQYF. CDR3 bases: TGTGCCAGCAGCTTGAGCGGGGGGTCGTCCTACGAGCAGTACTTC. J is TRBJ2-7 and V is TRBV7-9; TRBD2 matches 9 bases. Germline CDR1 SEHNR, CDR2 FQNEAQ (reference sequence). The CDR3 is 15 residues long. J lost 1 base, V lost 3 bases, and 4 bases had no gene match.

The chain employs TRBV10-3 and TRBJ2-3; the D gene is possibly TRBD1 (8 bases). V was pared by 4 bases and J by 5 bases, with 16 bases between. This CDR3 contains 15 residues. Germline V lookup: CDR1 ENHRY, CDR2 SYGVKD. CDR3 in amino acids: CAISAEQGGIDTQYF. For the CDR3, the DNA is TGTGCCATCAGTGCGGAACAGGGGGGGATAGATACGCAGTATTTT.